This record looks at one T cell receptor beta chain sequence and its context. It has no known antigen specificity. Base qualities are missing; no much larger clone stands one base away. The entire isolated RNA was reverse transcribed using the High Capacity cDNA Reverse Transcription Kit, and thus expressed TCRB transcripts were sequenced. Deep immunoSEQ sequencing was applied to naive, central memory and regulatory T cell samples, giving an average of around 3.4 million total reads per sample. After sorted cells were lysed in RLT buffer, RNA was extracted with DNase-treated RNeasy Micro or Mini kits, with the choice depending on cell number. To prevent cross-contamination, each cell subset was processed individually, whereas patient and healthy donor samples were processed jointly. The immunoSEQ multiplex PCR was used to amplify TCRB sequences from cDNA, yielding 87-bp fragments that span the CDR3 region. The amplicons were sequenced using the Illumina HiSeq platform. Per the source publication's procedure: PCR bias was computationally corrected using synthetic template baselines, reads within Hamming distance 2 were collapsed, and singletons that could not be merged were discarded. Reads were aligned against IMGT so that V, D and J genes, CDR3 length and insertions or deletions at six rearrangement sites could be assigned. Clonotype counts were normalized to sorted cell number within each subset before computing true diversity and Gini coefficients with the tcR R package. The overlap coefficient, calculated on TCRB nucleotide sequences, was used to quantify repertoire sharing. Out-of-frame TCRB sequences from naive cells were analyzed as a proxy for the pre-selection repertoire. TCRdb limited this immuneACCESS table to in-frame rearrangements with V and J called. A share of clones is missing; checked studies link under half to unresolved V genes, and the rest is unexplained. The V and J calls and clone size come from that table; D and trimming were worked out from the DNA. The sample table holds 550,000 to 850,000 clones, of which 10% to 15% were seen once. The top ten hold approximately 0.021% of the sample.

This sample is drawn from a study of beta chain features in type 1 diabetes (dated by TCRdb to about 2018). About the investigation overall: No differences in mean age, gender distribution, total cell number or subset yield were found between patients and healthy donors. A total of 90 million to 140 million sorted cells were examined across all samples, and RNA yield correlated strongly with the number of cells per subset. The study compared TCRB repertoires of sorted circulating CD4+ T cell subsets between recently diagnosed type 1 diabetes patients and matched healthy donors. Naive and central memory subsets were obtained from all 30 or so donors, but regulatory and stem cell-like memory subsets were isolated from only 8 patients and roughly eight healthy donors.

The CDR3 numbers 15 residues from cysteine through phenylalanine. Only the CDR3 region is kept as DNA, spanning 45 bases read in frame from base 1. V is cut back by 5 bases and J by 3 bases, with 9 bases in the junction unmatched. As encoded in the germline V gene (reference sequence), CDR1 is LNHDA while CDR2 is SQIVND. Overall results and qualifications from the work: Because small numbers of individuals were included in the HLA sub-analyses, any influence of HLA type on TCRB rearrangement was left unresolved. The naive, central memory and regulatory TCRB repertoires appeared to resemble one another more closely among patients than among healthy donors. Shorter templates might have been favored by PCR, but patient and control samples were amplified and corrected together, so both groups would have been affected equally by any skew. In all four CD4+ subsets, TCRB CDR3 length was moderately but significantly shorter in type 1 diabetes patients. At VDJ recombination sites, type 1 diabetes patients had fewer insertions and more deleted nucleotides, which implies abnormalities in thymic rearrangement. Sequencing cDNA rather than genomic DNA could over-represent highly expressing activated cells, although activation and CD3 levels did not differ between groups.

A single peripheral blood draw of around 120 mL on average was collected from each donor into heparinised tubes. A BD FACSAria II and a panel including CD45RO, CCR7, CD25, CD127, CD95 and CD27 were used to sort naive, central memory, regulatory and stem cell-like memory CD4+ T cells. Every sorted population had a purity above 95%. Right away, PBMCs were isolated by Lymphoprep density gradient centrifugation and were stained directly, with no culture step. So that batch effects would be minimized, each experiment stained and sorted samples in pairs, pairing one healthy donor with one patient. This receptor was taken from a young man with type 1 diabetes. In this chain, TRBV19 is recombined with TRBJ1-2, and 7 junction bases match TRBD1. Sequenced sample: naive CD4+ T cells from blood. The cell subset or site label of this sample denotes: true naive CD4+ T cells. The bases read TGTGCCAGTAGTCGGGACAGTTCCCTACACTATGGCTACACCTTC. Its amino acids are CASSRDSSLHYGYTF.